This T cell receptor (beta chain) was observed in a study of Tregs in tolerant kidney transplant recipients. Sequenced by immunoSEQ multiplex PCR; TCRdb stores in-frame clones only, minus some. The data show about 83,000 clones, 95% to 98% seen once. Material: CD4+ T cells from blood, obtained before the transplant. The TCR comes from a human donor who received a combined kidney and bone marrow transplant.

The CDR3 region is CASSWGLRTQYF. As DNA, the CDR3 is TGTGCCAGCAGCTGGGGCCTGAGGACCCAGTACTTC. The chain recombines TRBV5-4 with TRBJ2-5; a possible D gene is TRBD1 (5 bases). Trimming left V 3 bases short and J 7 bases short, with 10 bases between. This CDR3 contains 12 residues. CDR1 is SGHNT and CDR2 is YYREEE in the germline V gene (reference sequence). Complete variable domain (other parts from reference TRBV5-4 and TRBJ2-5): ETGVTQSPTHLIKTRGQQVTLRCSSQSGHNTVSWYQQALGQGPQFIFQYYREEENGRGNFPPRFSGLQFPNYSSELNVNALELDDSALYLCASSWGLRTQYFGPGTRLLVL.